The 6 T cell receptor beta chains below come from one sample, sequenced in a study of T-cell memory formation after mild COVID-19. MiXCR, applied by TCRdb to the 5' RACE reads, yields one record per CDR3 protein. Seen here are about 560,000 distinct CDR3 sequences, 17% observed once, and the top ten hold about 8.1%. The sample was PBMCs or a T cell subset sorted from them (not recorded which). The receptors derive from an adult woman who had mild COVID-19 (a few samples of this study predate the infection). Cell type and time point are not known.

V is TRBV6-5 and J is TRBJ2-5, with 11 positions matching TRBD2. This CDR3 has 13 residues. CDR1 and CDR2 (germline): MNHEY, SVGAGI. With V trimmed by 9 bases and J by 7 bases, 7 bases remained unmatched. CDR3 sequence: CARRGLADGTQYF. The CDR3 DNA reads TGTGCCAGAAGGGGACTAGCGGATGGGACCCAGTACTTC.

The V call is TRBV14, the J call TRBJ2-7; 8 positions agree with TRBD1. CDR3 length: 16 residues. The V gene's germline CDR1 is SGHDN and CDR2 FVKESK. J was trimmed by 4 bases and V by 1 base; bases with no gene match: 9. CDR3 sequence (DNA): TGTGCCAGCAGCCAAGCCTTGGACAGGGATGTGTACGAGCAGTACTTC. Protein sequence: CASSQALDRDVYEQYF.

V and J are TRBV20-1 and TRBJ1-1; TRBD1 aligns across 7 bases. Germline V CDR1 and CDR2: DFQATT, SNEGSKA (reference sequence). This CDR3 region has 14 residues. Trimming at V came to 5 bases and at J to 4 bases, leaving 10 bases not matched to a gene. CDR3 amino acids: CSAAEGAMGTEAFF. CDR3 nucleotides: TGCAGTGCTGCAGAGGGGGCGATGGGCACTGAAGCTTTCTTT.

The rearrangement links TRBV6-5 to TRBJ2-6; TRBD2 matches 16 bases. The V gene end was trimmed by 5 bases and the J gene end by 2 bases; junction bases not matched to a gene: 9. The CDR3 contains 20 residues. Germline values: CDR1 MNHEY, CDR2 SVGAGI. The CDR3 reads CASSRAGTSGGATGANVLTF. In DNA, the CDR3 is TGTGCCAGCAGTCGTGCCGGGACTAGCGGGGGGGCCACTGGGGCCAACGTCCTGACTTTC.

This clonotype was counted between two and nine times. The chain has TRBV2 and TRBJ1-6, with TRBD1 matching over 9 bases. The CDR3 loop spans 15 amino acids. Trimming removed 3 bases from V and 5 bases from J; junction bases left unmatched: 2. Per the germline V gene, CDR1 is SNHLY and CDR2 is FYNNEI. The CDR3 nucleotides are TGTGCCAGCAGTGATGGGACAGGGAATAATTCACCCCTCCACTTT. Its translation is CASSDGTGNNSPLHF. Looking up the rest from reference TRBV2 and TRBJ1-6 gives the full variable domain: EPEVTQTPSHQVTQMGQEVILRCVPISNHLYFYWYRQILGQKVEFLVSFYNNEISEKSEIFDDQFSVERPDGSNFTLKIRSTKLEDSAMYFCASSDGTGNNSPLHFGNGTRLTVT.

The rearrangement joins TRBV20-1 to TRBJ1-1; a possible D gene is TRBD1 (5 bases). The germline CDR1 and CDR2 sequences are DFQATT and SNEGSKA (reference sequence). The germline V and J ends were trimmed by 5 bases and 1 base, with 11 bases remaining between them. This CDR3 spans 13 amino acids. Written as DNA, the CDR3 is TGCAGTGCTCCGCGTCAGGGGAACACTGAAGCTTTCTTT. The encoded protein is CSAPRQGNTEAFF.